Sequencing of this TCR beta chain was carried out in a study of regulatory and conventional T cells in RAG deficiency. Study-wide results and limits: In Omenn syndrome, Treg and Tconv repertoires overlapped >90%.

The assay was immunoSEQ multiplex PCR, and TCRdb's table has in-frame clones only and misses some. The table has about 28,000 clones, about 90% seen once. Comments on this clone: No antigen is known for it.

The CDR3 contains 16 residues. Germline CDR1 GTSNPN, CDR2 SVGIG (reference sequence). The J segment lost 2 bases and the V segment lost 0 bases, leaving 4 bases of the junction unmatched. The sorted regulatory T cells were CD4+, CD25-high and CD127-low, with genomic DNA sequenced. A further study also used this sample, focusing on regulatory T cells. As that report states: The PCR used 52 TRBV and 13 TRBJ primers.

The sample was Tregs sorted from blood. This chain joins TRBV30 and TRBJ2-3; 11 bases map to TRBD2. The receptor's source is a human donor in good health. The CDR3, as DNA: TGTGCCTGGAGTGTAGGGACTAGCGGAACCACAGATACGCAGTATTTT. It translates to CAWSVGTSGTTDTQYF.